These T cell receptor beta chains were read from a single sample in a study of control samples from healthy donors and cancer patients. Generated by immunoSEQ multiplex PCR, the TCRdb table keeps only in-frame clones and is missing some. The sample lists over 100,000 clones, over 75% occurring once. The sequenced material came from blood. These receptors were taken from a man in his fifties or sixties in good health. Both conserved end residues are trimmed from each CDR3. A D gene is named only where the DNA matches it firmly. Clone sizes are given selectively: once, few, many, or a class where the clone is expanded.

length: 11
D: .
size: .
V: TRBV7-3
CDR3: ASSLFRGDEQY

length: 15
D: .
size: .
V: TRBV5-1
CDR3: ASSLEGRTPAVDTQY

length: 12
D: TRBD1
size: .
V: TRBV28
CDR3: ASSLGTGGTEAF

length: 15
D: TRBD2
size: .
V: TRBV24-1
CDR3: ATSGLAGGTNTGELF

length: 13
D: TRBD1
size: .
V: TRBV6-8
CDR3: ASYPDRVPGNTIY

length: 17
D: TRBD2
size: .
V: TRBV7-2
CDR3: ASSSPERGGQQYQETQY

length: 11
D: .
size: .
V: TRBV9
CDR3: ASRGREGGELF

length: 12
D: TRBD1
size: .
V: TRBV5-1
CDR3: ASRTGTGIYGYT

length: 10
D: .
size: .
V: TRBV28
CDR3: ASSLYRYEQY

length: 12
D: .
size: once
V: TRBV5-1
CDR3: ASSSWTEQETQY

length: 15
D: .
size: once
V: TRBV7-2
CDR3: ASSINRDTSESYGYT

length: 11
D: .
size: .
V: TRBV5-1
CDR3: ASSLDSGYEQY

length: 13
D: .
size: few
V: TRBV10-1
CDR3: ASSATGSRTDTQY

length: 13
D: .
size: .
V: TRBV6-5
CDR3: ASSYAKAGRGGYT

length: 12
D: .
size: .
V: TRBV2
CDR3: ASSEQLARVTQY

length: 13
D: .
size: .
V: TRBV3-1/TRBV3-2
CDR3: ASSQTGGPYNEQF

length: 15
D: .
size: .
V: TRBV18
CDR3: ASSQGRRGQIPYEQY